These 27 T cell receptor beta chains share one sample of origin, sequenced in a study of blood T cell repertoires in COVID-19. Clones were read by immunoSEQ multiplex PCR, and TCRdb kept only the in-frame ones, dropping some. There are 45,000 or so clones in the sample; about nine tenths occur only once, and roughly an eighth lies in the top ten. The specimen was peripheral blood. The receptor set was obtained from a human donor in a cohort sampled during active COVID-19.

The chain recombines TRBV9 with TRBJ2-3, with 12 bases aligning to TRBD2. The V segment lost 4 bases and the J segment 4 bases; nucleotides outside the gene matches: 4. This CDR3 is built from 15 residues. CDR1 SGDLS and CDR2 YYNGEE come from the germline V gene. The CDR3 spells CASSPLAGGADTQYF. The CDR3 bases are TGTGCCAGCAGCCCCCTAGCGGGGGGGGCAGATACGCAGTATTTT.

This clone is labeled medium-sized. The CDR3 loop is CASSFTRLAGGNYEQYF. The CDR3 nucleotides read TGTGCCAGCAGCTTCACCCGACTAGCGGGGGGTAATTACGAGCAGTACTTC. V and J are TRBV14 and TRBJ2-7, with 13 nucleotides matching TRBD2. This CDR3 is built from 17 residues. The germline gives CDR1 SGHDN, CDR2 FVKESK. The junction had 11 bases not matched to a gene; V was cut back by 5 bases and J by 4 bases.

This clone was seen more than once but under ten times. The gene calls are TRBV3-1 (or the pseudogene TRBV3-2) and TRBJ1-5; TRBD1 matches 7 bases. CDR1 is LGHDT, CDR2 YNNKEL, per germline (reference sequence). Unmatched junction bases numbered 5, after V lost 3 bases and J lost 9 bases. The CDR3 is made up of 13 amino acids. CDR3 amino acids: CASSQDRILPQHF. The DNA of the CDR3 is TGTGCCAGCAGCCAGGACAGGATTCTGCCCCAGCATTTT.

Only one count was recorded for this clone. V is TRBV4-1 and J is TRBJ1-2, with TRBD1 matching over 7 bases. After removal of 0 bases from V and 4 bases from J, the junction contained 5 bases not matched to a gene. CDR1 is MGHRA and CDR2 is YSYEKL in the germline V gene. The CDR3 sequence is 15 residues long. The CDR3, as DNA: TGCGCCAGCAGCCAAGATGGACAGGAGCTCTATGGCTACACCTTC. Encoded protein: CASSQDGQELYGYTF.

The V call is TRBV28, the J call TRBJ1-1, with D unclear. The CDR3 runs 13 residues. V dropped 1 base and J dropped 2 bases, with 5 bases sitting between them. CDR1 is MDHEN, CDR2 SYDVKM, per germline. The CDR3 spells CASSLSENTEAFF. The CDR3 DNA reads TGTGCCAGCAGTTTATCAGAAAACACTGAAGCTTTCTTT.

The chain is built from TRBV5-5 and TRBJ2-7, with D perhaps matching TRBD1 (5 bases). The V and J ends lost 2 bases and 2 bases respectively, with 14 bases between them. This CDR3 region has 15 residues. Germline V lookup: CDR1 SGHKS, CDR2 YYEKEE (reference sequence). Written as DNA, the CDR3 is TGTGCCAGCAGCTTTGGACATACAGGAGCCTACGAGCAGTACTTC. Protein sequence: CASSFGHTGAYEQYF.

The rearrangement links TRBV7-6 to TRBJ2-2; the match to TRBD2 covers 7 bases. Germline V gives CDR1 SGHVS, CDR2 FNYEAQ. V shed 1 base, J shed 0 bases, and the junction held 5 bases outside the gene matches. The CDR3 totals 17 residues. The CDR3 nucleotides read TGTGCCAGCAGCTTAGAGTTGGCGGGGGCGAACACCGGGGAGCTGTTTTTT. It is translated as CASSLELAGANTGELFF.

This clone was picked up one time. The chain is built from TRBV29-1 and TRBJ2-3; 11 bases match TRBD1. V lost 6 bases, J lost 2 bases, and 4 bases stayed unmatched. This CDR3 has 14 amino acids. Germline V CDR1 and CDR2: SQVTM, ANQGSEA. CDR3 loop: CSVGQGADTDTQYF. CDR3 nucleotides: TGCAGCGTAGGACAGGGGGCGGACACAGATACGCAGTATTTT.

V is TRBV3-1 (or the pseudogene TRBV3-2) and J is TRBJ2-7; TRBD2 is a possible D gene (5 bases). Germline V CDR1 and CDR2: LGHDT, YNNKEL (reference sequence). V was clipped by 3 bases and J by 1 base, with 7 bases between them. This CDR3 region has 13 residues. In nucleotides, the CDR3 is TGTGCCAGCAGCCATCGGGGATCCTACGAGCAGTACTTC. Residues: CASSHRGSYEQYF.

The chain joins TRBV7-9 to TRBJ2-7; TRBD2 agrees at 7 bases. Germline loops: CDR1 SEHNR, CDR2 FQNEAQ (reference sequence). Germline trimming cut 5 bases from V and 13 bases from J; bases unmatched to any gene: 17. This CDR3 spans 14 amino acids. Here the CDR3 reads CASSAAPAGPSDYF. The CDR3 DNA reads TGTGCCAGCAGCGCCGCCCCAGCGGGGCCCAGTGATTACTTC.

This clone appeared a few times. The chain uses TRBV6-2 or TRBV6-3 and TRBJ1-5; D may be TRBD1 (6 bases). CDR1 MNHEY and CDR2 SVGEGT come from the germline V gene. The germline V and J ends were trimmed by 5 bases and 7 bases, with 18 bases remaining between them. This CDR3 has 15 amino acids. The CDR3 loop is CASSAEGLRGQPQHF. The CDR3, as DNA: TGTGCCAGCAGTGCCGAGGGCCTGAGGGGGCAGCCCCAGCATTTT.

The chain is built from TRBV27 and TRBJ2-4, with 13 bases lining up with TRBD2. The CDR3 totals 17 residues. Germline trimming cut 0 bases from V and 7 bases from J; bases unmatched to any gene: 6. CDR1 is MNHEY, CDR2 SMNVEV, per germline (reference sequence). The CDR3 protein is CASSLSSLLAGGNIQYF. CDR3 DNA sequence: TGTGCCAGCAGTTTATCTAGTCTACTAGCGGGGGGGAACATTCAGTACTTC.

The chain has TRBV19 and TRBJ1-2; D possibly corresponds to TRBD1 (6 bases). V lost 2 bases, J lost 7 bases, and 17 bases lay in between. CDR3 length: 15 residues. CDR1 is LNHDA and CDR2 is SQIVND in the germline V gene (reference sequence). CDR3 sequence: CASSITRQESSGYTF. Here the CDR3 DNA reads TGTGCCAGTAGTATAACACGACAGGAGAGCTCTGGCTACACCTTC.

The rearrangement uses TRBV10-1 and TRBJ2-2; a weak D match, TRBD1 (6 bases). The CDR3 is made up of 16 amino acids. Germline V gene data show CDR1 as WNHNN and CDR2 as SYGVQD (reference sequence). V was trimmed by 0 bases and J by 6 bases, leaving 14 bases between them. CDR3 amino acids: CASSESVRGRSGELFF. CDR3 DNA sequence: TGCGCCAGCAGTGAGTCGGTCAGGGGCAGGTCCGGGGAGCTGTTTTTT.

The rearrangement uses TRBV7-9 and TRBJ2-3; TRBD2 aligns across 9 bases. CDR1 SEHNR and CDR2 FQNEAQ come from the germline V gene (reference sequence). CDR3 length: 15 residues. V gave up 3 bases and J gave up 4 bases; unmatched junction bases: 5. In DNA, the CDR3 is TGTGCCAGCAGCTTTCCGGCTAGCGGGGCAGATACGCAGTATTTT. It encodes CASSFPASGADTQYF.

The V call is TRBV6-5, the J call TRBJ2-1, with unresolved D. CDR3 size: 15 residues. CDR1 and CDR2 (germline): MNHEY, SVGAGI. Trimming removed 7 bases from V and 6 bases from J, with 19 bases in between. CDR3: CASTTSGFSGNEQFF. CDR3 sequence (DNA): TGTGCCAGCACAACTTCCGGGTTCTCGGGCAATGAGCAGTTCTTC.

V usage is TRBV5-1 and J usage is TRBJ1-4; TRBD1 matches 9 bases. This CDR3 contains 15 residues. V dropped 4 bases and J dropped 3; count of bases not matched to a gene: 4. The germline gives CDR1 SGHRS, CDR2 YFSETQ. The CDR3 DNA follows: TGCGCCAGCAGCCTGGGGGACAGGGCTAATGAAAAACTGTTTTTT. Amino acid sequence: CASSLGDRANEKLFF. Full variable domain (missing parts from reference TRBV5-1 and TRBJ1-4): KAGVTQTPRYLIKTRGQQVTLSCSPISGHRSVSWYQQTPGQGLQFLFEYFSETQRNKGNFPGRFSGRQFSNSRSEMNVSTLELGDSALYLCASSLGDRANEKLFFGSGTQLSVL.

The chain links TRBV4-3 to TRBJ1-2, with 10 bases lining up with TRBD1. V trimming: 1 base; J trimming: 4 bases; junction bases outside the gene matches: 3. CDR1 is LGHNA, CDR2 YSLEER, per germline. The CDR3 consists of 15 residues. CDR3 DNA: TGCGCCAGCAGCCAAGGGGGACAGGGGAGCTATGGCTACACCTTC. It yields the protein CASSQGGQGSYGYTF.

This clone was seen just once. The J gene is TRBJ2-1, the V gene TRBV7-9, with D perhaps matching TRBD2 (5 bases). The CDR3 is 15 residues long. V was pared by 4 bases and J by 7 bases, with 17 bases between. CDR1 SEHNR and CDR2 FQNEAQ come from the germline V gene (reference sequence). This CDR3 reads CASSSNTGVLNEQFF. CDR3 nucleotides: TGTGCCAGCAGCTCCAACACCGGGGTGCTGAATGAGCAGTTCTTC.

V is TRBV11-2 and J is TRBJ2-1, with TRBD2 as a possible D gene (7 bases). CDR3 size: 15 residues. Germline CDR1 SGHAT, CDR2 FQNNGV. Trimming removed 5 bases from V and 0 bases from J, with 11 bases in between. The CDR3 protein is CASSPRGASYNEQFF. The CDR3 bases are TGTGCCAGCAGCCCCCGGGGGGCCTCCTACAATGAGCAGTTCTTC.

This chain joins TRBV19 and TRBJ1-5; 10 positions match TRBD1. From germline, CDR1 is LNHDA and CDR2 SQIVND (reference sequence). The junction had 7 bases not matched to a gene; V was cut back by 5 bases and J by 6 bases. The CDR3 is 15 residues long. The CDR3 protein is CASSGDRGRGQPQHF. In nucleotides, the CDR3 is TGTGCCAGTAGTGGCGACAGGGGGCGAGGTCAGCCCCAGCATTTT.

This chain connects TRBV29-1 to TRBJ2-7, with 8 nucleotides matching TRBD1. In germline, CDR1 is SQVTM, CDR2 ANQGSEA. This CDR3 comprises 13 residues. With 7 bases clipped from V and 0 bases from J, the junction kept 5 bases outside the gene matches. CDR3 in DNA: TGCAGCGCAGGGGGCCCTTCCTCCTACGAGCAGTACTTC. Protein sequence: CSAGGPSSYEQYF.

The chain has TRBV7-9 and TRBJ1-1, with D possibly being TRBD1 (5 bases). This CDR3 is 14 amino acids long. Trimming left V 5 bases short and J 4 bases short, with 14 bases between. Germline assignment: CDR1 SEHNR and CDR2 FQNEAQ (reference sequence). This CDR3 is CASSIGAGPTEAFF. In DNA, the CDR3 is TGTGCCAGCAGCATAGGGGCAGGGCCCACTGAAGCTTTCTTT.

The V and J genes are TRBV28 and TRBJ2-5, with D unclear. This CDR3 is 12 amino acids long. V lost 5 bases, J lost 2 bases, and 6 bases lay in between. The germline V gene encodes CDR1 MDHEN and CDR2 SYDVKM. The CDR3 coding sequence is TGTGCCAGCAGTCTGGCTCAAGAGACCCAGTACTTC. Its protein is CASSLAQETQYF. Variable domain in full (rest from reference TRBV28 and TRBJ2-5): DVKVTQSSRYLVKRTGEKVFLECVQDMDHENMFWYRQDPGLGLRLIYFSYDVKMKEKGDIPEGYSVSREKKERFSLILESASTNQTSMYLCASSLAQETQYFGPGTRLLVL.

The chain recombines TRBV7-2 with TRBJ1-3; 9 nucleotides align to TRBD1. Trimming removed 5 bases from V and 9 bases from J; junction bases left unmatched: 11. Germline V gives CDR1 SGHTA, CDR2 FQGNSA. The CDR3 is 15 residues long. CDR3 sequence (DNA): TGTGCCAGCAGCCCAGGACAGGGGCGCCCCGGCACCATATATTTT. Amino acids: CASSPGQGRPGTIYF.

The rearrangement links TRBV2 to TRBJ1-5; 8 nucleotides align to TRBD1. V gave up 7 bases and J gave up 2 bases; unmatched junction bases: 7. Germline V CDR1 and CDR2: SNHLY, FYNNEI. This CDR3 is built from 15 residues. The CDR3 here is CASNSEGQGNQPQHF. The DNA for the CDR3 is TGTGCCAGCAACTCCGAGGGACAGGGCAATCAGCCCCAGCATTTT. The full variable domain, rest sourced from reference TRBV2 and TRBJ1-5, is EPEVTQTPSHQVTQMGQEVILRCVPISNHLYFYWYRQILGQKVEFLVSFYNNEISEKSEIFDDQFSVERPDGSNFTLKIRSTKLEDSAMYFCASNSEGQGNQPQHFGDGTRLSIL.

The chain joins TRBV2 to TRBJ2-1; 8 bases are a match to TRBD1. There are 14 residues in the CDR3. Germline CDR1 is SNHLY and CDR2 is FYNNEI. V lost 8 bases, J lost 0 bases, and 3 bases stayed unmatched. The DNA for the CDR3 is TGTGCCAGCGATACAGGGGGCTCCTACAATGAGCAGTTCTTC. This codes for CASDTGGSYNEQFF.